Below are 25 T cell receptor beta chains sequenced from a single sample in a study of cytomegalovirus exposure and HLA in healthy donors. The PCR ran on 60 Vbeta and 13 Jbeta primers. Libraries were prepared by immunoSEQ multiplex PCR; TCRdb keeps only in-frame clonotypes and omits some of them. Of under 150,000 clones in the sample, 82% are singletons; the top ten hold less than 1.5%. The specimen sequenced was PBMCs. These receptors all come from a man aged 25-45 years in good health and CMV-seropositive.

The V call is TRBV5-1, the J call TRBJ2-2; 8 nucleotides agree with TRBD1. Per the germline V gene, CDR1 is SGHRS and CDR2 is YFSETQ. After removal of 2 bases from V and 10 bases from J, the junction contained 7 bases not matched to a gene. The CDR3 contains 14 residues. CDR3 bases: TGCGCCAGCAGCTTTCGACAGGGGCCCTCGGAGCTGTTTTTT. Protein: CASSFRQGPSELFF.

J is TRBJ1-2 and V is TRBV5-1; D is undetermined. The germline gives CDR1 SGHRS, CDR2 YFSETQ. This CDR3 comprises 14 residues. Trimming shortened V by 4 bases and J by 0 bases, and 10 bases separated the two germline ends. The DNA of the CDR3 is TGCGCCAGCAGCCTATCGACAACTAACTATGGCTACACCTTC. Protein: CASSLSTTNYGYTF.

The chain has TRBV19 and TRBJ1-2, with D tentatively TRBD1 (5 bases). V shed 3 bases and J shed 4 bases, with 12 bases lying between them. The CDR3 loop spans 14 amino acids. CDR1 and CDR2 from the germline V gene are LNHDA and SQIVND (reference sequence). CDR3 DNA sequence: TGTGCCAGTAGTATTGACAGCAACTTCTATGGCTACACCTTC. Protein: CASSIDSNFYGYTF.

V and J are TRBV28 and TRBJ1-2, with D maybe TRBD1 (5 bases). The germline CDR1 and CDR2 sequences are MDHEN and SYDVKM. CDR3 length equals 14 residues. The V gene lost 8 bases and the J gene lost 8 bases, with 21 bases spanning the gap. This CDR3 is CASSETAPVGGYTF. In nucleotides, the CDR3 is TGTGCCAGCTCGGAGACAGCGCCCGTAGGAGGCTACACCTTC.

The chain uses TRBV15 and TRBJ2-3, with 7 bases matching TRBD2. CDR1 and CDR2 (germline): LNHNV, YYDKDF (reference sequence). Trimming cost V 8 bases and J 1 base; bases outside gene matches: 3. The CDR3 length is 13 residues. CDR3 protein: CATEAGGTDTQYF. CDR3 DNA: TGTGCCACCGAGGCGGGGGGCACAGATACGCAGTATTTT.

The chain joins TRBV5-6 to TRBJ2-3; no clear D. V was clipped by 0 bases and J by 0 bases, with 8 bases between them. The CDR3 length is 15 residues. CDR1 is SGHDT, CDR2 YYEEEE, per germline. CDR3 DNA sequence: TGTGCCAGCAGCTTGGTTGCGCTAAGCACAGATACGCAGTATTTT. Translation gives CASSLVALSTDTQYF.

The genes are TRBV6-5 and TRBJ1-2, with 8 bases matching TRBD1. Per the germline V gene, CDR1 is MNHEY and CDR2 is SVGAGI. CDR3 length equals 13 residues. After removal of 5 bases from V and 7 bases from J, the junction contained 6 bases not matched to a gene. The CDR3 sequence: CASSPTGGRGYTF. CDR3 nucleotides: TGTGCCAGCAGTCCCACAGGGGGACGTGGCTACACCTTC.

The chain couples TRBV7-8 to TRBJ2-3, with D possibly TRBD1 on 6 matching bases. V lost 4 bases to trimming and J lost 1 base, with 15 bases between them. CDR3 size: 16 residues. CDR1 and CDR2 (germline): SGHVS, FQNEAQ. CDR3 coding DNA: TGTGCCAGCAGCTCCATGGGGGACAAGGGCACAGATACGCAGTATTTT. Translating it yields CASSSMGDKGTDTQYF.

The rearrangement uses TRBV7-2 and TRBJ2-3; D is perhaps TRBD2 (6 bases). This CDR3 has 17 amino acids. V lost 5 bases and J lost 6, with 24 bases in between. The germline V gene encodes CDR1 SGHTA and CDR2 FQGNSA. In DNA, the CDR3 is TGTGCCAGCAGCCCCACCCTCTTACCGGGAGCCGCGGATACGCAGTATTTT. It encodes CASSPTLLPGAADTQYF.

The chain uses TRBV9 and TRBJ2-3; D not resolved. CDR1 SGDLS and CDR2 YYNGEE come from the germline V gene. The CDR3 sequence is 16 residues long. V lost 3 bases to trimming and J lost 2 bases, with 16 bases between them. CDR3 sequence: CASSGSEAGYTDTQYF. DNA for the CDR3: TGTGCCAGCAGCGGCTCCGAGGCCGGATACACAGATACGCAGTATTTT.

The rearrangement joins TRBV6-1 to TRBJ1-1; D gene unclear. Germline assignment: CDR1 MNHNS and CDR2 SASEGT. This CDR3 contains 13 residues. V shed 7 bases and J shed 3 bases, with 12 bases lying between them. The CDR3 DNA follows: TGTGCCAGCACCGGAGGCTGGGACACTGAAGCTTTCTTT. Its translation is CASTGGWDTEAFF.

The CDR3 loop is CASKGEYEQYF. The CDR3 DNA follows: TGCGCCAGCAAGGGGGAGTACGAGCAGTACTTC. The chain has TRBV5-1 and TRBJ2-7, with TRBD1 as a possible D gene (6 bases). Germline loops: CDR1 SGHRS, CDR2 YFSETQ. The CDR3 length is 11 residues. The V gene lost 6 bases and the J gene lost 4 bases, with 8 bases spanning the gap.

The chain couples TRBV28 to TRBJ1-1; D is unresolved. The CDR3 extends over 13 amino acids. The germline V gene encodes CDR1 MDHEN and CDR2 SYDVKM. V lost 0 bases, J lost 5 bases, and 7 bases lay in between. The CDR3 DNA sequence: TGTGCCAGCAGTTTATGGGCGGGAACTGAAGCTTTCTTT. Amino acids: CASSLWAGTEAFF.

The V gene is TRBV7-9, the J gene TRBJ1-5; D is unresolved. The V end lost 1 base, the J end lost 4 bases, and 14 bases lay between the germline ends. Germline CDR1 and CDR2: SEHNR and FQNEAQ (reference sequence). The CDR3 spans 16 residues. The CDR3 DNA follows: TGTGCCAGCAGCTTAGAGTCGGGGAGCTATAATCAGCCCCAGCATTTT. This sequence encodes CASSLESGSYNQPQHF.

The V call is TRBV19, the J call TRBJ1-5; 12 bases line up with TRBD1. CDR3 length: 17 residues. The V gene end was trimmed by 5 bases and the J gene end by 1 base; junction bases not matched to a gene: 6. The germline V gene encodes CDR1 LNHDA and CDR2 SQIVND (reference sequence). This CDR3 is CASSPGTGGWSNQPQHF. Written as DNA, the CDR3 is TGTGCCAGTAGTCCCGGGACAGGGGGCTGGAGCAATCAGCCCCAGCATTTT.

The gene calls are TRBV28 and TRBJ2-3, with 11 bases lining up with TRBD2. V was clipped by 5 bases and J by 5 bases; unmatched bases: 6. The length of the CDR3 is 15 residues. Germline CDR1 reads MDHEN; CDR2 reads SYDVKM. The CDR3 loop reads CASSPSGLAVDTQYF. The CDR3 DNA reads TGTGCCAGCAGTCCCTCGGGACTAGCGGTAGATACGCAGTATTTT.

V and J are TRBV5-4 and TRBJ1-4, with 7 bases lining up with TRBD1. Germline CDR1 and CDR2: SGHNT and YYREEE (reference sequence). V lost 4 bases, J lost 5 bases, and 5 bases stayed unmatched. The CDR3 consists of 14 residues. The CDR3: CASSPDRVNEKLFF. DNA of the CDR3: TGTGCCAGCAGCCCCGACAGGGTCAATGAAAAACTGTTTTTT.

The chain carries TRBV9 and TRBJ2-5; D may be TRBD2 (7 bases). This CDR3 has 15 residues. CDR1 is SGDLS and CDR2 is YYNGEE in the germline V gene. The V gene lost 0 bases and the J gene lost 5 bases, with 14 bases spanning the gap. The CDR3 spells CASSVAGGGLETQYF. In DNA, the CDR3 is TGTGCCAGCAGCGTAGCCGGCGGGGGCCTTGAGACCCAGTACTTC.

J is TRBJ1-2 and V is TRBV29-1; D is undetermined. The CDR3 is made up of 12 amino acids. Germline-derived CDR1 and CDR2 are SQVTM and ANQGSEA. The germline V and J ends were trimmed by 2 bases and 4 bases, with 8 bases remaining between them. In DNA, the CDR3 is TGCAGCGTTGAACCCATCCCCTATGGCTACACCTTC. Translated, it gives CSVEPIPYGYTF.

The chain uses TRBV7-2 and TRBJ2-3, with D perhaps matching TRBD2 (6 bases). This CDR3 comprises 16 residues. Between the trimmed V and J ends, which lost 2 bases and 6 bases, there was a span of 18 bases. From germline, CDR1 is SGHTA and CDR2 FQGNSA. The CDR3 region has the DNA TGTGCCAGCAGCTTATCCGTCAGTCCCCGGGGGGATACGCAGTATTTT. Translation gives CASSLSVSPRGDTQYF.

The rearrangement links TRBV15 to TRBJ1-5, with 8 bases fitting TRBD1. The V and J ends lost 8 bases and 3 bases, in that order; junction bases with no gene match: 3. Germline CDR1 and CDR2: LNHNV and YYDKDF (reference sequence). This CDR3 region has 13 residues. In nucleotides, the CDR3 is TGTGCCACCTCGGACAGGGCCAATCAGCCCCAGCATTTT. This codes for CATSDRANQPQHF.

This chain connects TRBV28 to TRBJ1-2; D gene uncertain. Germline V CDR1 and CDR2: MDHEN, SYDVKM. The V and J ends lost 5 bases and 8 bases respectively, with 21 bases between them. The CDR3 runs to 15 residues. The CDR3 is CASSTPEGLSKGYTF. The CDR3 nucleotides read TGTGCCAGCAGTACACCGGAGGGCCTATCGAAAGGCTACACCTTC.

This rearrangement joins TRBV5-1 to TRBJ2-5; a possible D gene is TRBD2 (5 bases). Germline-derived CDR1 and CDR2 are SGHRS and YFSETQ. This CDR3 region has 15 residues. Trimming took 4 bases from V and 5 from J, leaving 18 bases between them. In nucleotides, the CDR3 is TGCGCCAGCAGCCCTTCTAGTGGAGGCGGTGAGACCCAGTACTTC. Its translation is CASSPSSGGGETQYF.

This clone is a singleton in its sample. The chain uses TRBV5-4 and TRBJ2-3; 8 bases fit TRBD2. Unmatched junction bases numbered 9, after V lost 4 bases and J lost 2 bases. Germline CDR1 is SGHNT and CDR2 is YYREEE (reference sequence). There are 16 residues in the CDR3. The CDR3 DNA reads TGTGCCAGCAGCCGGGCCGAGCGGGGGTACACAGATACGCAGTATTTT. It yields the protein CASSRAERGYTDTQYF.

The CDR3 region has the DNA TGTGCCAGCAGCTGGCCGTTAGGACAGGGGGGAGATACGCAGTATTTT. Protein sequence: CASSWPLGQGGDTQYF. This sequence joins TRBV5-4 and TRBJ2-3; 10 bases match TRBD1. The CDR3 extends over 16 amino acids. V lost 3 bases and J lost 5; bases outside the gene matches: 9. Per the germline V gene, CDR1 is SGHNT and CDR2 is YYREEE (reference sequence).